The 25 T cell receptor beta chains below were found in one sample sequenced in a study of control samples from healthy donors and cancer patients. Sequenced by immunoSEQ multiplex PCR; TCRdb stores in-frame clones only, minus some. The sample contains 85,000 to 110,000 clones, 75% to 90% of which appear only once. The material sequenced was PBMCs. The receptors originated from a man in his 60s with lung cancer.

The chain has TRBV5-8 and TRBJ2-3, with a tentative D call TRBD1 (6 bases). CDR3 size: 15 residues. Germline V gene sequence: CDR1 SGHTS, CDR2 YDEGEE. The ends were cut back, 2 bases at V and 0 bases at J, with 10 bases in the middle. The CDR3 bases are TGTGCCAGCAGCTTCAGCGACAGGAGCACAGATACGCAGTATTTT. This translates into CASSFSDRSTDTQYF.

V and J are TRBV5-1 and TRBJ1-4, with TRBD1 as a possible D gene (5 bases). Germline V gene lookup returns CDR1 SGHRS and CDR2 YFSETQ. This CDR3 is 13 amino acids long. The ends were cut back, 0 bases at V and 10 bases at J, with 10 bases in the middle. The CDR3 sequence: CASSLEGDGKLFF. CDR3 DNA: TGCGCCAGCAGCTTGGAAGGGGACGGAAAACTGTTTTTT.

V gene TRBV10-3 combines with J gene TRBJ2-3, with 9 positions matching TRBD1. CDR1 and CDR2 from the germline V gene are ENHRY and SYGVKD. CDR3 length: 16 residues. Trimming took 4 bases from V and 3 from J; bases not matched to a gene: 8. In DNA, the CDR3 is TGTGCCATCAGTGGGGCCGGACAGGGGAGGACAGATACGCAGTATTTT. It codes for CAISGAGQGRTDTQYF.

V and J are TRBV7-3 and TRBJ2-2; D ambiguous. Trimming removed 4 bases at V and 8 bases at J, with 5 bases between. This CDR3 has 11 residues. The germline V gene has CDR1 SGHTA and CDR2 FQGTGA. In DNA form, the CDR3 reads TGTGCCAGCAGCTCCCGAGGGGAGCTGTTTTTT. Translation: CASSSRGELFF.

V and J are TRBV2 and TRBJ1-5; D is unclear. The CDR3 totals 12 residues. The germline gives CDR1 SNHLY, CDR2 FYNNEI. Trimming cost V 1 base and J 9 bases, with 7 bases left between them. Here the CDR3 DNA reads TGTGCCAGCAGTGAAGAAGAGAGGCCCCAGCATTTT. Its protein product is CASSEEERPQHF. Based on the CDR3 plus reference TRBV2 and TRBJ1-5, the full variable domain is EPEVTQTPSHQVTQMGQEVILRCVPISNHLYFYWYRQILGQKVEFLVSFYNNEISEKSEIFDDQFSVERPDGSNFTLKIRSTKLEDSAMYFCASSEEERPQHFGDGTRLSIL.

This chain links TRBV2 with TRBJ2-5, with 7 bases identical to TRBD1. This CDR3 region has 13 residues. The V gene end was trimmed by 6 bases and the J gene end by 5 bases; junction bases not matched to a gene: 6. The germline gives CDR1 SNHLY, CDR2 FYNNEI. CDR3 sequence reads: CASRETGLETQYF. The CDR3 DNA follows: TGTGCCAGCAGAGAGACAGGGTTGGAGACCCAGTACTTC.

The chain employs TRBV7-8 and TRBJ1-5; D unclear. Deletions cut 3 bases from V and 4 bases from J, with 7 bases between. CDR3 length: 13 amino acids. From germline, CDR1 is SGHVS and CDR2 FQNEAQ. CDR3 region: CASSFVGNQPQHF. The CDR3 nucleotides read TGTGCCAGCAGCTTCGTAGGGAATCAGCCCCAGCATTTT.

This clone was found once. The chain joins TRBV24-1 to TRBJ2-1; tentatively, D is TRBD1 or TRBD2 (5 bases each). There are 18 residues in the CDR3. V was trimmed by 1 base and J by 0 bases, leaving 15 bases between them. In germline, CDR1 is KGHDR, CDR2 SFDVKD. The CDR3 coding sequence is TGTGCCACCAGTGATTTTCGGACACCACTAGGCTCCTACAATGAGCAGTTCTTC. Translating gives CATSDFRTPLGSYNEQFF.

V is TRBV15 and J is TRBJ2-2, with D uncertain. CDR1 and CDR2 (germline): LNHNV, YYDKDF (reference sequence). V was clipped by 4 bases and J by 3 bases, with 12 bases between them. The CDR3 runs 15 residues. The CDR3 coding sequence is TGTGCCACCAGCAAGGGTGGAGTGGACACCGGGGAGCTGTTTTTT. This gives the protein CATSKGGVDTGELFF.

V usage is TRBV6-1 and J usage is TRBJ1-3, with TRBD1 matching over 8 bases. This CDR3 is built from 15 residues. CDR1 is MNHNS and CDR2 is SASEGT in the germline V gene. V was clipped by 0 bases and J by 2 bases; unmatched bases: 0. Here the CDR3 reads CASSEATGAGNTIYF. The CDR3 region has the DNA TGTGCCAGCAGTGAAGCGACAGGGGCTGGAAACACCATATATTTT.

The V and J genes are TRBV10-2 and TRBJ1-5, with TRBD1 matching over 8 bases. V dropped 8 bases and J dropped 12; count of bases not matched to a gene: 3. CDR3 length: 10 amino acids. Germline CDR1 is WSHSY and CDR2 is SAAADI. The CDR3 loop is CASGQGVQHF. CDR3 DNA: TGCGCCAGCGGACAGGGAGTCCAGCATTTT.

J is TRBJ2-4 and V is TRBV2, with TRBD1 as a possible D gene (6 bases). Germline V gene sequence: CDR1 SNHLY, CDR2 FYNNEI. The CDR3 consists of 13 residues. The V gene lost 3 bases and the J gene lost 15 bases, with 18 bases spanning the gap. This CDR3 reads CASSDEVKGHVYF. DNA of the CDR3: TGTGCCAGCAGTGATGAGGTTAAGGGACACGTGTACTTC. Full variable domain (outside the CDR3, taken from reference TRBV2 and TRBJ2-4): EPEVTQTPSHQVTQMGQEVILRCVPISNHLYFYWYRQILGQKVEFLVSFYNNEISEKSEIFDDQFSVERPDGSNFTLKIRSTKLEDSAMYFCASSDEVKGHVYFGAGTRLSVL.

The chain carries TRBV11-3 and TRBJ2-2; 7 nucleotides match TRBD1. With 5 bases clipped from V and 0 bases from J, the junction kept 6 bases outside the gene matches. Germline V CDR1 and CDR2: SGHNT, YENEEA. The CDR3 is 16 amino acids. In DNA form, the CDR3 reads TGTGCCAGCAGCACCCAGACAGGGCCGAACACCGGGGAGCTGTTTTTT. Translating it yields CASSTQTGPNTGELFF.

The V and J genes are TRBV5-1 and TRBJ1-4; no reliable D call. Germline CDR1 and CDR2: SGHRS and YFSETQ. Trimming took 5 bases from V and 0 from J, leaving 11 bases between them. CDR3 length: 15 residues. The CDR3 nucleotides are TGCGCCAGCAGTCCCCCCGGGGCAACTAATGAAAAACTGTTTTTT. Translating gives CASSPPGATNEKLFF. Based on the CDR3 plus reference TRBV5-1 and TRBJ1-4, the full variable domain is KAGVTQTPRYLIKTRGQQVTLSCSPISGHRSVSWYQQTPGQGLQFLFEYFSETQRNKGNFPGRFSGRQFSNSRSEMNVSTLELGDSALYLCASSPPGATNEKLFFGSGTQLSVL.

The J gene is TRBJ2-2, the V gene TRBV7-3, with D maybe TRBD1 (6 bases). This CDR3 region has 16 residues. V was shortened by 5 bases and J by 4 bases, with 17 bases between the two germline ends. Germline V gives CDR1 SGHTA, CDR2 FQGTGA. Here the CDR3 DNA reads TGTGCCAGCAGCCCAAAACAGGGCAGGGGCACCGGGGAGCTGTTTTTT. This encodes CASSPKQGRGTGELFF.

The J gene is TRBJ2-7, the V gene TRBV5-1; 10 bases align to TRBD1. The CDR3 loop spans 16 amino acids. V gave up 4 bases and J gave up 4 bases; unmatched junction bases: 11. The germline V gene has CDR1 SGHRS and CDR2 YFSETQ. CDR3 DNA: TGCGCCAGCAGCCCATTTTCCTCGGGACAGGGGTACGAGCAGTACTTC. It yields the protein CASSPFSSGQGYEQYF.

V usage is TRBV5-6 and J usage is TRBJ1-6; no definite D call. V was shortened by 0 bases and J by 4 bases, with 5 bases between the two germline ends. Germline CDR1 reads SGHDT; CDR2 reads YYEEEE. CDR3 length equals 14 residues. CDR3 amino acids: CASSLVQYNSPLHF. The CDR3, as DNA: TGTGCCAGCAGCTTGGTACAGTATAATTCACCCCTCCACTTT.

This clone has a handful of counts. For the CDR3, the DNA is TGTGCCAGCAGCTTAGCCCACGGAAACACTGAAGCTTTCTTT. Its protein is CASSLAHGNTEAFF. J is TRBJ1-1 and V is TRBV11-3; D remains ambiguous. The CDR3 is 14 residues long. Germline CDR1 reads SGHNT; CDR2 reads YENEEA. V was shortened by 1 base and J by 2 bases, with 8 bases between the two germline ends. The whole variable domain, filled in from reference TRBV11-3 and TRBJ1-1, reads EAGVVQSPRYKIIEKKQPVAFWCNPISGHNTLYWYLQNLGQGPELLIRYENEEAVDDSQLPKDRFSAERLKGVDSTLKIQPAELGDSAVYLCASSLAHGNTEAFFGQGTRLTVV.

This clone was counted only a few times. This chain uses TRBV11-2 with TRBJ2-2; a possible D gene is TRBD1 (5 bases). With 3 bases removed from V and 4 bases from J, the gap between germline ends came to 12 bases. Germline V gene sequence: CDR1 SGHAT, CDR2 FQNNGV. This CDR3 spans 15 amino acids. The CDR3, as DNA: TGTGCCAGCAGCTTGCAGGGCCAGCCCACCGGGGAGCTGTTTTTT. Residues: CASSLQGQPTGELFF.

This chain links TRBV24-1 with TRBJ1-2; 8 nucleotides line up with TRBD1. V shed 4 bases and J 10 bases; nucleotides not matched to a gene: 10. The CDR3 covers 14 residues. Germline CDR1 is KGHDR and CDR2 is SFDVKD. The DNA of the CDR3 is TGTGCCACCAGTGACCCAGACAGGGGTGAATACTACACCTTC. This translates into CATSDPDRGEYYTF.

The chain joins TRBV10-3 to TRBJ1-4; D is uncertain. CDR3 length: 16 amino acids. The V end was cut by 0 bases, the J end by 0 bases, with 8 bases between. Germline assignment: CDR1 ENHRY and CDR2 SYGVKD. CDR3 DNA sequence: TGTGCCATCAGTGAGTCGGTACTGGCAACTAATGAAAAACTGTTTTTT. Translated, it gives CAISESVLATNEKLFF.

This clone was picked up one time. The V call is TRBV7-2, the J call TRBJ1-5; 10 bases agree with TRBD1. The CDR3 runs to 15 residues. Trimming cost V 5 bases and J 0 bases; bases outside gene matches: 1. In germline, CDR1 is SGHTA, CDR2 FQGNSA. CDR3 sequence reads: CASSDRGHSNQPQHF. Here the CDR3 DNA reads TGTGCCAGCAGCGACAGGGGGCATAGCAATCAGCCCCAGCATTTT. Full variable domain (missing parts from reference TRBV7-2 and TRBJ1-5): GAGVSQSPSNKVTEKGKDVELRCDPISGHTALYWYRQSLGQGLEFLIYFQGNSAPDKSGLPSDRFSAERTGGSVSTLTIQRTQQEDSAVYLCASSDRGHSNQPQHFGDGTRLSIL.

The gene calls are TRBV5-1 and TRBJ2-6, with TRBD1 as a possible D gene (6 bases). This CDR3 has 17 residues. V lost 7 bases, J lost 1 base, and 18 bases lay in between. Germline V gene data show CDR1 as SGHRS and CDR2 as YFSETQ. CDR3 nucleotides: TGCGCCAGCGTCTTGGGCGGACAGCCTTCTGGGGCCAACGTCCTGACTTTC. Translated, it gives CASVLGGQPSGANVLTF.

The rearrangement uses TRBV4-1 and TRBJ1-3; TRBD1 matches 9 bases. V shed 0 bases, J shed 3 bases, and the junction held 0 bases outside the gene matches. Germline assignment: CDR1 MGHRA and CDR2 YSYEKL. CDR3 size: 15 residues. CDR3 residues: CASSQEDRGGNTIYF. Here the CDR3 DNA reads TGCGCCAGCAGCCAAGAGGACAGGGGTGGAAACACCATATATTTT.

This clone was detected once. J is TRBJ2-2 and V is TRBV4-2; 9 nucleotides line up with TRBD1. Unmatched junction bases numbered 7, after V lost 0 bases and J lost 5 bases. The CDR3 consists of 17 residues. Germline V gives CDR1 LGHNA, CDR2 YNFKEQ. CDR3 bases: TGTGCCAGCAGCCAAGATACTAGGGACAGGGATACCGGGGAGCTGTTTTTT. This sequence encodes CASSQDTRDRDTGELFF.